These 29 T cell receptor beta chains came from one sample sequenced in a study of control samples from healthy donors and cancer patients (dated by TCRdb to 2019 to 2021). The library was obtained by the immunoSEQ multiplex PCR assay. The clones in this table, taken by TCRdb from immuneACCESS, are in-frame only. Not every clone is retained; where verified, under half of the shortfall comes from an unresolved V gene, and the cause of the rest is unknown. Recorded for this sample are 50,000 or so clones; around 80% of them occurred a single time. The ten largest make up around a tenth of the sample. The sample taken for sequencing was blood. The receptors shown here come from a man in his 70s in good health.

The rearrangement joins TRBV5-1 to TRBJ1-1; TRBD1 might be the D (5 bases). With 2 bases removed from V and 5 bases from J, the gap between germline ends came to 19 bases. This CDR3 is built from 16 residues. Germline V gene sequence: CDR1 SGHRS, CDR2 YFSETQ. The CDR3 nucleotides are TGCGCCAGCAGCTTTGGTCTTAATAACGGGGGGACTGAAGCTTTCTTT. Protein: CASSFGLNNGGTEAFF.

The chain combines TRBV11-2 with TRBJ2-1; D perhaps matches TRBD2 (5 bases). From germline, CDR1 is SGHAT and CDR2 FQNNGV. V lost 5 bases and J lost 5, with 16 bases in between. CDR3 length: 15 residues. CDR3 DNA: TGTGCCAGCAGCCGATTAGCGAACTTGAACAATGAGCAGTTCTTC. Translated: CASSRLANLNNEQFF.

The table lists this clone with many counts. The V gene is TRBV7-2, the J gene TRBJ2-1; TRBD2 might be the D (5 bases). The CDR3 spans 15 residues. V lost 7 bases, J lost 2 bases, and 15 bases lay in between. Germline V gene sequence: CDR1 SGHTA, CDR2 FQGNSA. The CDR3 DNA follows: TGTGCCAGCACCTTTTATACCGGGACCTACAATGAGCAGTTCTTC. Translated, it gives CASTFYTGTYNEQFF.

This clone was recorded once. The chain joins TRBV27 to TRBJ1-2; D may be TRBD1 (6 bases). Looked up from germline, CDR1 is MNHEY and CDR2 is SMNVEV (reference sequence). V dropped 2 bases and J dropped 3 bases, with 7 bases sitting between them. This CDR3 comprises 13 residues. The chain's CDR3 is CASSLRGDYGYTF. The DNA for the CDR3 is TGTGCCAGCAGTTTAAGGGGGGACTATGGCTACACCTTC.

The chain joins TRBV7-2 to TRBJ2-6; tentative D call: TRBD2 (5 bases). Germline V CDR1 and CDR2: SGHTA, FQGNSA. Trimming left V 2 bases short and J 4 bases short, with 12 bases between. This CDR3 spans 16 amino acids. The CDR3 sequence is CASSLRTGSGANVLTF. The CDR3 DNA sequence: TGTGCCAGCAGCTTACGGACGGGGTCAGGGGCCAACGTCCTGACTTTC.

CDR3 nucleotides: TGCGCCAGCAGCTTGGTAGGGCTACAAGAGACCCAGTACTTC. Translation gives CASSLVGLQETQYF. The gene calls are TRBV5-1 and TRBJ2-5, with D uncertain. V lost 0 bases, J lost 2 bases, and 8 bases lay in between. CDR1 SGHRS and CDR2 YFSETQ come from the germline V gene. CDR3 length: 14 amino acids.

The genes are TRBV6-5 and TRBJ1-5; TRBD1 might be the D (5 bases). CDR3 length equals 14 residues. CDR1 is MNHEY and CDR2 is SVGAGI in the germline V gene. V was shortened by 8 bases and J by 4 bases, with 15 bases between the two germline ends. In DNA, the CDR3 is TGTGCCAGCCGAACAGGTGTCCTTAATCAGCCCCAGCATTTT. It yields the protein CASRTGVLNQPQHF.

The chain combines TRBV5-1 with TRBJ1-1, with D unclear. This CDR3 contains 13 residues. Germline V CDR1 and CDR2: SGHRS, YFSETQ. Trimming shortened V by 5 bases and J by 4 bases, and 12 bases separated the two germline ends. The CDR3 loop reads CASREPGGTEAFF. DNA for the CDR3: TGCGCCAGCAGGGAACCAGGAGGCACTGAAGCTTTCTTT. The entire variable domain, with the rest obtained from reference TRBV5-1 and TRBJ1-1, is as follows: KAGVTQTPRYLIKTRGQQVTLSCSPISGHRSVSWYQQTPGQGLQFLFEYFSETQRNKGNFPGRFSGRQFSNSRSEMNVSTLELGDSALYLCASREPGGTEAFFGQGTRLTVV.

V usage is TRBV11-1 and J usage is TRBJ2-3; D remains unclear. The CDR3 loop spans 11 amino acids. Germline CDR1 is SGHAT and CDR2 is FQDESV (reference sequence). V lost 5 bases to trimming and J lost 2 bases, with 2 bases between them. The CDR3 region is CASSHTDTQYF. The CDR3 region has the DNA TGTGCCAGCAGCCACACAGATACGCAGTATTTT. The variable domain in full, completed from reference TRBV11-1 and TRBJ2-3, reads EAEVAQSPRYKITEKSQAVAFWCDPISGHATLYWYRQILGQGPELLVQFQDESVVDDSQLPKDRFSAERLKGVDSTLKIQPAELGDSAMYLCASSHTDTQYFGPGTRLTVL.

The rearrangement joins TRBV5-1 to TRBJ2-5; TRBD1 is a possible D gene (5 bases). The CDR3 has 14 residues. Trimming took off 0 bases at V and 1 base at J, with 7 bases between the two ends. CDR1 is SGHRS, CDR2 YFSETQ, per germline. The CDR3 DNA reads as TGCGCCAGCAGCTTGGGACAGCCCCAAGAGACCCAGTACTTC. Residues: CASSLGQPQETQYF. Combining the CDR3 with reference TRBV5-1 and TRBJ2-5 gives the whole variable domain KAGVTQTPRYLIKTRGQQVTLSCSPISGHRSVSWYQQTPGQGLQFLFEYFSETQRNKGNFPGRFSGRQFSNSRSEMNVSTLELGDSALYLCASSLGQPQETQYFGPGTRLLVL.

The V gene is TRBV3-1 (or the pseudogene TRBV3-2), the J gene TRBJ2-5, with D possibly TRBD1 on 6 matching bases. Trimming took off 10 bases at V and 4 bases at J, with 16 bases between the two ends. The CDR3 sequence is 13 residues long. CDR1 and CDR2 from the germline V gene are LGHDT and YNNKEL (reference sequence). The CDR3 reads CATWGTHGETQYF. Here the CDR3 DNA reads TGTGCCACCTGGGGGACACATGGAGAGACCCAGTACTTC.

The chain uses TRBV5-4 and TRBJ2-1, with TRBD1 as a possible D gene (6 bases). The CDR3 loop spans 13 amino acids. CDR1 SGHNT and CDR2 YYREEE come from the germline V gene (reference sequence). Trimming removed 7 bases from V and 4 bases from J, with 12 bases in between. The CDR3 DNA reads TGTGCCAGCTCCCTCGACAGGTACAATGAGCAGTTCTTC. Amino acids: CASSLDRYNEQFF. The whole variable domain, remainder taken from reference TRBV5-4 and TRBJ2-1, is ETGVTQSPTHLIKTRGQQVTLRCSSQSGHNTVSWYQQALGQGPQFIFQYYREEENGRGNFPPRFSGLQFPNYSSELNVNALELDDSALYLCASSLDRYNEQFFGPGTRLTVL.

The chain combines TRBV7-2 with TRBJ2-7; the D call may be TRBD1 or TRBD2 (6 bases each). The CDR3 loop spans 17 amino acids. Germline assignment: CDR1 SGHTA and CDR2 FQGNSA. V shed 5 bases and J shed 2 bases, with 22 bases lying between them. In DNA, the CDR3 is TGTGCCAGCAGCCCCGCTAAAACTAGCCGGGACACCTACGAGCAGTACTTC. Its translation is CASSPAKTSRDTYEQYF.

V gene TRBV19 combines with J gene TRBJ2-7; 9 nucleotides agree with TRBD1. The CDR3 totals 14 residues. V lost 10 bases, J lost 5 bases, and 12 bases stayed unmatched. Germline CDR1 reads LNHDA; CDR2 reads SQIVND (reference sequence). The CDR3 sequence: CATPGQGLSHEQYF. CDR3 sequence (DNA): TGTGCCACCCCGGGACAGGGTCTTTCCCACGAGCAGTACTTC. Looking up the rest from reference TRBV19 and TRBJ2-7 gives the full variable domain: DGGITQSPKYLFRKEGQNVTLSCEQNLNHDAMYWYRQDPGQGLRLIYYSQIVNDFQKGDIAEGYSVSREKKESFPLTVTSAQKNPTAFYLCATPGQGLSHEQYFGPGTRLTVT.

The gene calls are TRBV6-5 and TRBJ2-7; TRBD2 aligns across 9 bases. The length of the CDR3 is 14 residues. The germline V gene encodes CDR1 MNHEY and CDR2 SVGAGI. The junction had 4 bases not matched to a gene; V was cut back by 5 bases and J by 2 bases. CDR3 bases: TGTGCCAGCAGTCGGACTAGCGAGACCTACGAGCAGTACTTC. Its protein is CASSRTSETYEQYF.

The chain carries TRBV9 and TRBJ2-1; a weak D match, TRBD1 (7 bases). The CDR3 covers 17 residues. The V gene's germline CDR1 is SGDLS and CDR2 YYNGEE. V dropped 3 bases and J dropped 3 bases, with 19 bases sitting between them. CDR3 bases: TGTGCCAGCAGCGCCAGGGGGACTGGGGACGTCTACAATGAGCAGTTCTTC. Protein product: CASSARGTGDVYNEQFF.

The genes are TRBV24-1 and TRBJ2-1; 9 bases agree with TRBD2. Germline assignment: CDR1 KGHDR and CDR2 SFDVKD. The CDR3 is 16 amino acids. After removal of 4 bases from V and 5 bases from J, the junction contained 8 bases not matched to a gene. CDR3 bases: TGTGCCACCAGTGACTCCCGGGTAGCGGGGGACAATGAGCAGTTCTTC. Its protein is CATSDSRVAGDNEQFF.

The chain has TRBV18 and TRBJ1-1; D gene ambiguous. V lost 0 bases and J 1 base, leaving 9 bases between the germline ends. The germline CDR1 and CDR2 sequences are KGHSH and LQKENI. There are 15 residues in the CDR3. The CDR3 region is CASSPPGNRNTEAFF. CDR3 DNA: TGTGCCAGCTCACCACCCGGGAACAGGAACACTGAAGCTTTCTTT.

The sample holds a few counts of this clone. CDR3 region: CASSPPPGTANTGELFF. CDR3 nucleotides: TGTGCCAGCAGTCCACCCCCTGGGACAGCGAACACCGGGGAGCTGTTTTTT. This sequence joins TRBV6-2 or TRBV6-3 and TRBJ2-2, with TRBD1 identical over 7 bases. This CDR3 spans 17 amino acids. Germline trimming cut 5 bases from V and 0 bases from J; bases unmatched to any gene: 9. Per germline, CDR1 MNHEY and CDR2 SVGEGT.

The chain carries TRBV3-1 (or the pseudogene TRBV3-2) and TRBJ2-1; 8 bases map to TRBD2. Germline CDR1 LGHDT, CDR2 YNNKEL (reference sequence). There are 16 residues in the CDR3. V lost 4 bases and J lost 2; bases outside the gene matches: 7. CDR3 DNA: TGTGCCAGCAGCCGGAGAGCGGGGGCCCCCTACAATGAGCAGTTCTTC. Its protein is CASSRRAGAPYNEQFF.

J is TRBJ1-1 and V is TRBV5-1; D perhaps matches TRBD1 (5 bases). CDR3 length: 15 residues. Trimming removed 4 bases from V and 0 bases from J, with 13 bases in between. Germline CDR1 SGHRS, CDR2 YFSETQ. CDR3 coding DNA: TGCGCCAGCAGCGTGCAGGGTACGATGAACACTGAAGCTTTCTTT. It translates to CASSVQGTMNTEAFF.

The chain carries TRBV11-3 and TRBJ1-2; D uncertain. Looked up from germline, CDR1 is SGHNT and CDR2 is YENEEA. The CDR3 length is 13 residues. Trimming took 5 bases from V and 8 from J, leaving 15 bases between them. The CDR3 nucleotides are TGTGCCAGCAGCATGTCTCCTGGAAGCGGCTACACCTTC. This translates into CASSMSPGSGYTF.

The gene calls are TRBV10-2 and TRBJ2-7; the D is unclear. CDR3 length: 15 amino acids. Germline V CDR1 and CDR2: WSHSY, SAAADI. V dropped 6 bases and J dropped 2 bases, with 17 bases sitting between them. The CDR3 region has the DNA TGCGCCAGCAGCCTACAGTCCCCACTGACCTACGAGCAGTACTTC. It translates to CASSLQSPLTYEQYF.

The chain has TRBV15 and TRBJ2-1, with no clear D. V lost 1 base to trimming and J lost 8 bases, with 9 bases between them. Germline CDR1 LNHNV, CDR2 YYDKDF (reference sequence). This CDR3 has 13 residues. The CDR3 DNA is TGTGCCACCAGCAGAGCCCCTCGGGATGAGCAGTTCTTC. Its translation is CATSRAPRDEQFF.

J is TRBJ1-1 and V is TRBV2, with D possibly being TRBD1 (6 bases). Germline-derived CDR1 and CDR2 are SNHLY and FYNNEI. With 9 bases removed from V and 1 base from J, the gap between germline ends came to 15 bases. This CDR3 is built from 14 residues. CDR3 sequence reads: CASRWDTKNTEAFF. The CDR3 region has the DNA TGTGCCAGTAGATGGGACACGAAGAACACTGAAGCTTTCTTT.

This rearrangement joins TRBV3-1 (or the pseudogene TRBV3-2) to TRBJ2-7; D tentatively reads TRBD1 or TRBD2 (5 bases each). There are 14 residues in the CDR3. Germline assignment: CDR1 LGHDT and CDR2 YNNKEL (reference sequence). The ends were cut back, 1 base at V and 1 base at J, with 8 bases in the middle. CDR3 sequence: CASSQGDGSYEQYF. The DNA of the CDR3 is TGTGCCAGCAGCCAAGGGGACGGATCCTACGAGCAGTACTTC.

The CDR3 DNA is TGTGCCAGTAGCCCTCAAAATGGAAAAGCTTTCTTT. Protein: CASSPQNGKAFF. This rearrangement joins TRBV19 to TRBJ1-1; D is unclear. The CDR3 spans 12 residues. Per germline, CDR1 LNHDA and CDR2 SQIVND (reference sequence). V was clipped by 6 bases and J by 9 bases, with 14 bases between them.

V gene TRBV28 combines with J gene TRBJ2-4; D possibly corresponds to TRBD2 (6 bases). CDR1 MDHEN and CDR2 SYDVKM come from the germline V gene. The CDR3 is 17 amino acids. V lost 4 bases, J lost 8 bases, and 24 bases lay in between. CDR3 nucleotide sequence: TGTGCCAGCAGTTCCAACCAGGGCTCTCGGACGGGAGACATTCAGTACTTC. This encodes CASSSNQGSRTGDIQYF. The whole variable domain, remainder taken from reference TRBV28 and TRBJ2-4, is DVKVTQSSRYLVKRTGEKVFLECVQDMDHENMFWYRQDPGLGLRLIYFSYDVKMKEKGDIPEGYSVSREKKERFSLILESASTNQTSMYLCASSSNQGSRTGDIQYFGAGTRLSVL.

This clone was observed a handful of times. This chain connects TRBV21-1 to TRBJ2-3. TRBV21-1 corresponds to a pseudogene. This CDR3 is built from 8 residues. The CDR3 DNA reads TGTGCCAGCGAAGTTCAGTATTTT. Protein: CASEVQYF.